What follows are 6 T cell receptor beta chains derived from one specimen sequenced in a study of blood T cells in healthy people across ages. Together with a sample-barcoded 5' primer, a J-beta primer mix was included in a second PCR lasting roughly 6 to 12 cycles. TCRdb analysed the 5' RACE reads with MiXCR anew, one entry per CDR3 protein. The sample contains more than 800,000 distinct CDR3 sequences, around 30% of which appear only once. The sequenced sample consisted of blood. The receptors originated from a woman aged 80 or older in good health.

The V call is TRBV12-3 or TRBV12-4, the J call TRBJ2-4, with a weak D call TRBD1 (5 bases). TRBJ2-7 matches the DNA end more closely, so the J call is doubtful. The CDR3 totals 14 residues. As DNA, the CDR3 is TGTGCCAGCAGCTCTCAGCAGGGCCCCTACGAGCAGTACTTC. Protein: CASSSQQGPYEQYF.

This chain connects TRBV25-1 to TRBJ1-2; no reliable D call. Germline CDR1 is MGHDK and CDR2 is SYGVNS. Trimming shortened V by 4 bases and J by 4 bases, and 13 bases separated the two germline ends. The CDR3 length is 14 residues. The CDR3 coding sequence is TGTGCCAGCAGTGTAGGAGGAGAGGTCTATGGCTACACCTTC. It yields the protein CASSVGGEVYGYTF.

This clonotype was found many times. The V gene is TRBV20-1, the J gene TRBJ1-2; D is possibly TRBD1 (6 bases). This CDR3 comprises 13 residues. The germline V gene has CDR1 DFQATT and CDR2 SNEGSKA (reference sequence). Trimming took off 3 bases at V and 5 bases at J, with 13 bases between the two ends. CDR3 loop: CSASTGRTYGYTF. The CDR3 nucleotides read TGCAGTGCTAGCACAGGGCGAACGTATGGCTACACCTTC.

In the case of this clonotype: This could be a read error, since a much larger clone is one nucleotide away. This chain uses TRBV4-3 with TRBJ2-3; possible D gene TRBD2, 5 bases. Germline loops: CDR1 LGHNA, CDR2 YSLEER. CDR3 length: 15 amino acids. CDR3: CAGRGSVMGADTQYF. CDR3 DNA sequence: TGCGCCGGCAGAGGTAGCGTCATGGGCGCAGATACGCAGTATTTT.

This clonotype was found a few times. The chain has TRBV6-5 and TRBJ1-1; D gene uncertain. The V and J ends lost 6 bases and 3 bases respectively, with 14 bases between them. Germline lookup yields CDR1 MNHEY and CDR2 SVGAGI. The CDR3 runs to 14 residues. The CDR3 bases are TGTGCCAGCAGACCAGCCCGAATGGACACTGAAGCTTTCTTT. This encodes CASRPARMDTEAFF.

This clonotype has at least ten counts. V is TRBV20-1 and J is TRBJ2-1; 8 bases agree with TRBD2. CDR3 size: 13 residues. The ends lost 3 bases at V and 10 bases at J; junction bases unmatched: 8. The V gene's germline CDR1 is DFQATT and CDR2 SNEGSKA (reference sequence). The CDR3 sequence is CSASGGALEEQFF. CDR3 in DNA: TGCAGTGCTAGCGGGGGGGCCCTGGAAGAGCAGTTCTTC.